This T cell receptor beta chain was captured by sequencing in a study of metastatic and nonmetastatic thyroid tumors. The overall study: Repertoires were compared across blood and tumor or nodule tissue from malignant and benign thyroid patients.

No patient had received any treatment before thyroid surgery. TCRdb re-called clones from the PCR reads using MiXCR. The data show approximately 86,000 clones, with around 12% seen just once and around 10% held by the top ten. Many counts were recorded for this clone. Antigen unknown. Germline CDR1 and CDR2: SGHVS and FNYEAQ. The CDR3 loop spans 15 amino acids. Trimming shortened V by 0 bases and J by 4 bases, and 10 bases separated the two germline ends. Overall study findings and caveats: Reported TCR beta diversity, measured in blood and tumor, was significantly higher for malignant thyroid tumors than for benign nodules.

This TCR derives from a female donor with papillary thyroid cancer or a benign thyroid nodule (not recorded which). Some clones in this sample may be carry-over from other donors' samples. The sample was tumor tissue. The genes are TRBV7-6 and TRBJ2-1; D not resolved. The CDR3 DNA reads as TGTGCCAGCAGCTTAGCGTTAACGGAGTACAATGAGCAGTTCTTC. It specifies CASSLALTEYNEQFF.